One and the same sample provided the 9 T cell receptor beta chains below, sequenced in a study of cytomegalovirus exposure and HLA in healthy donors (dated 2017 in TCRdb). The method behind the library was the immunoSEQ multiplex PCR assay. TCRdb's version of the immuneACCESS table is confined to in-frame rearrangements and falls short of the full clone set. An unresolved V gene accounts for under half of the shortfall where checked; the remainder is of unknown origin. Here the sample has approximately 150,000 clones; roughly 84% occur a single time. The ten largest clones add up to roughly a tenth of the sample. Material: PBMCs. The receptors derive from a man aged 25-45 years in good health and CMV-seropositive.

The gene calls are TRBV27 and TRBJ2-1, with TRBD2 identical over 10 bases. This CDR3 contains 14 residues. Trimming at V came to 8 bases and at J to 2 bases, leaving 3 bases not matched to a gene. Germline V gene sequence: CDR1 MNHEY, CDR2 SMNVEV (reference sequence). The CDR3 sequence is CASRLAGAYNEQFF. CDR3 sequence (DNA): TGTGCCAGCCGGCTAGCGGGGGCCTACAATGAGCAGTTCTTC.

This chain connects TRBV5-6 to TRBJ1-5; tentative D call: TRBD1 (6 bases). This CDR3 comprises 16 residues. Germline V gene data show CDR1 as SGHDT and CDR2 as YYEEEE. The V end was cut by 3 bases, the J end by 6 bases, with 19 bases between. Here the CDR3 reads CASSSAAQGNFQPQHF. The CDR3 nucleotides are TGTGCCAGCAGCTCCGCTGCGCAGGGGAATTTTCAGCCCCAGCATTTT.

V usage is TRBV15 and J usage is TRBJ1-5, with TRBD1 identical over 7 bases. V trimming: 5 bases; J trimming: 7 bases; junction bases outside the gene matches: 14. Germline CDR1 and CDR2: LNHNV and YYDKDF (reference sequence). This CDR3 has 16 residues. CDR3 DNA sequence: TGTGCCACCAGCTCCTGGGGACAGCCGAGTCCCCAGCCCCAGCATTTT. Translated: CATSSWGQPSPQPQHF.

The rearrangement links TRBV5-5 to TRBJ1-2; the D is unclear. CDR3 size: 14 residues. The germline gives CDR1 SGHKS, CDR2 YYEKEE (reference sequence). Trimming shortened V by 2 bases and J by 1 base, and 9 bases separated the two germline ends. Written as DNA, the CDR3 is TGTGCCAGCAGCTTTGGGCAGATTAACTATGGCTACACCTTC. This translates into CASSFGQINYGYTF.

The chain combines TRBV9 with TRBJ2-5; perhaps TRBD1 as D (5 bases). The CDR3 loop spans 13 amino acids. Trimming took 0 bases from V and 3 from J, leaving 6 bases between them. The germline V gene encodes CDR1 SGDLS and CDR2 YYNGEE. The CDR3 DNA sequence: TGTGCCAGCAGCGTAGGCAGGGAAGAGACCCAGTACTTC. Amino acid sequence: CASSVGREETQYF.

The table lists this clone with a few counts. The chain joins TRBV5-6 to TRBJ2-7; D possibly corresponds to TRBD2 (6 bases). CDR3 size: 16 residues. The V gene's germline CDR1 is SGHDT and CDR2 YYEEEE. Between the trimmed V and J ends, which lost 4 bases and 4 bases, there was a span of 21 bases. The CDR3 DNA reads TGTGCCAGCAGCAGGACTACGGAACGGGTTTTGTACGAGCAGTACTTC. Its protein is CASSRTTERVLYEQYF.

This chain uses TRBV15 with TRBJ2-3; tentatively, D is TRBD2 (5 bases). Germline V gene data show CDR1 as LNHNV and CDR2 as YYDKDF (reference sequence). The CDR3 contains 17 residues. The V end lost 0 bases, the J end lost 4 bases, and 17 bases lay between the germline ends. CDR3 in amino acids: CATSRDPGVLGADTQYF. CDR3 bases: TGTGCCACCAGCAGAGATCCCGGTGTACTCGGGGCAGATACGCAGTATTTT. Full variable domain (rest looked up from reference TRBV15 and TRBJ2-3): DAMVIQNPRYQVTQFGKPVTLSCSQTLNHNVMYWYQQKSSQAPKLLFHYYDKDFNNEADTPDNFQSRRPNTSFCFLDIRSPGLGDTAMYLCATSRDPGVLGADTQYFGPGTRLTVL.

In its sample, this clone was seen many times. The CDR3 is CASSQDRNSGNTIYF. DNA for the CDR3: TGTGCCAGCAGCCAGGACAGAAACTCTGGAAACACCATATATTTT. The V gene is TRBV4-2, the J gene TRBJ1-3; D may be TRBD1 (6 bases). The CDR3 is made up of 15 amino acids. V was shortened by 3 bases and J by 0 bases, with 9 bases between the two germline ends. The germline V gene has CDR1 LGHNA and CDR2 YNFKEQ.

As regards this clone: The same CDR3 can be traced to other DNA sequences in this sample. The chain employs TRBV5-1 and TRBJ2-6; D is unclear. This CDR3 spans 14 amino acids. The germline gives CDR1 SGHRS, CDR2 YFSETQ. The V end lost 3 bases, the J end lost 0 bases, and 4 bases lay between the germline ends. The CDR3 reads CASSSGSGANVLTF. CDR3 nucleotides: TGCGCCAGCAGCTCAGGCTCTGGGGCCAACGTCCTGACTTTC.